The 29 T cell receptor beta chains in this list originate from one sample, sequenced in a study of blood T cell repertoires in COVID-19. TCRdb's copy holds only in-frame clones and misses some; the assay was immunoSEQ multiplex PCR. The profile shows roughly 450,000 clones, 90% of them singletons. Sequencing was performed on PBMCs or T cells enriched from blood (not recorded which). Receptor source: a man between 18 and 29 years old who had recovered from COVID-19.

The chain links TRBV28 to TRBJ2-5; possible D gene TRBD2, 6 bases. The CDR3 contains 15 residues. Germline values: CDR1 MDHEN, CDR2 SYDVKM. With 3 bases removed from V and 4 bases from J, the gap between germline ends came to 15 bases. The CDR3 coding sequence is TGTGCCAGCAGTTTCCCCGTGGAGGGGAGAGAGACCCAGTACTTC. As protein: CASSFPVEGRETQYF.

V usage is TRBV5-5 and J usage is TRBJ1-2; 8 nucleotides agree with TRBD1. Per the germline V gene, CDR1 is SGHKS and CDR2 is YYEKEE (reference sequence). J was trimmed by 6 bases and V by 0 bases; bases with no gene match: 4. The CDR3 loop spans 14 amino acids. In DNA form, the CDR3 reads TGTGCCAGCAGCTTGGCGGCAGGGGGCGATGGCTACACCTTC. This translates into CASSLAAGGDGYTF.

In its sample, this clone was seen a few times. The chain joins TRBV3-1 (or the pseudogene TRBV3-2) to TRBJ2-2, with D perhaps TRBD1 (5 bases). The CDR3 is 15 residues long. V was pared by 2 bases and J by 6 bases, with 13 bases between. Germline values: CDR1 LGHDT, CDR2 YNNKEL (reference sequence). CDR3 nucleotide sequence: TGTGCCAGCAGCCAACCGAAGGGGCGCGCCGGGGAGCTGTTTTTT. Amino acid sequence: CASSQPKGRAGELFF.

CDR3 DNA sequence: TGTGCCAGCAGTCAATTGATCTCAGTGACAGGGGGTAAGGATCAGCCCCAGCATTTT. Amino acid sequence: CASSQLISVTGGKDQPQHF. V gene TRBV7-8 combines with J gene TRBJ1-5, with 9 bases lining up with TRBD1. This CDR3 has 19 residues. Germline CDR1 is SGHVS and CDR2 is FQNEAQ. The junction had 20 bases not matched to a gene; V was cut back by 6 bases and J by 5 bases.

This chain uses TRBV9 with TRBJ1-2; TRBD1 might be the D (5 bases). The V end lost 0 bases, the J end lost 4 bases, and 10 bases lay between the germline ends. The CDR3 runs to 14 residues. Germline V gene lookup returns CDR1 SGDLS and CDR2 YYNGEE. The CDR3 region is CASSVGQGRYGYTF. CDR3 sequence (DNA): TGTGCCAGCAGCGTAGGGCAGGGCCGCTATGGCTACACCTTC.

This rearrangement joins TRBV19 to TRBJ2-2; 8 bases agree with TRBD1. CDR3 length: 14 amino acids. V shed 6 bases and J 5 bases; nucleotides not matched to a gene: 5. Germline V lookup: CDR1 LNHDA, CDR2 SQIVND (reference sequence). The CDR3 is CASRQGGPTGELFF. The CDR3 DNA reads TGTGCCAGTAGACAGGGGGGACCGACCGGGGAGCTGTTTTTT.

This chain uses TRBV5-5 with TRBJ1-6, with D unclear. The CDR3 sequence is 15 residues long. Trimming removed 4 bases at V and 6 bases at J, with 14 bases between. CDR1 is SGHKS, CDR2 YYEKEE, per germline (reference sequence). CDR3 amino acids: CASSASGRLNSPLHF. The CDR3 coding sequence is TGTGCCAGCAGCGCATCCGGGAGACTTAATTCACCCCTCCACTTT.

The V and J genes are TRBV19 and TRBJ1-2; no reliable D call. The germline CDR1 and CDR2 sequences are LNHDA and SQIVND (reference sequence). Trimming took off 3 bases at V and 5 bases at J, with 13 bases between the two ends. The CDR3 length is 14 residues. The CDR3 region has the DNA TGTGCCAGTAGTATTGCGGGGTTGCGGTATGGCTACACCTTC. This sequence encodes CASSIAGLRYGYTF.

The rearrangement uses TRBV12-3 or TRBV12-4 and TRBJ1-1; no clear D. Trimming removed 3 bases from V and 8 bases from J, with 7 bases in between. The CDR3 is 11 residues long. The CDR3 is CASSFSWEAFF. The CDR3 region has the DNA TGTGCCAGCAGTTTTAGTTGGGAAGCTTTCTTT.

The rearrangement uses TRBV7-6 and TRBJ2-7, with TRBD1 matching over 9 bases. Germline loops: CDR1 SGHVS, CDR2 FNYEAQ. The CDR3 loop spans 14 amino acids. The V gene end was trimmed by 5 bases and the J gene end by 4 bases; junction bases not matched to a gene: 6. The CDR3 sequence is CASSHRDRAYEQYF. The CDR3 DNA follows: TGTGCCAGCAGCCACCGGGACAGGGCATACGAGCAGTACTTC.

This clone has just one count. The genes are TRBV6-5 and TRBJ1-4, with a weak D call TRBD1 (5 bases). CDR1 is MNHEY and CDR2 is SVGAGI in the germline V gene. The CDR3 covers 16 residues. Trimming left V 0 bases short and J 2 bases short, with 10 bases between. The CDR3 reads CASSYSSGATNEKLFF. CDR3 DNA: TGTGCCAGCAGTTACTCGAGCGGGGCTACTAATGAAAAACTGTTTTTT.

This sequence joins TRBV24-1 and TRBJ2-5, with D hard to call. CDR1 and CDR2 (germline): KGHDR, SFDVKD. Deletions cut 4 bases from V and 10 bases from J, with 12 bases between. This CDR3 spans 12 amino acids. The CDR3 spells CATSDPVSDQYF. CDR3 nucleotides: TGTGCCACCAGTGACCCCGTCAGTGACCAGTACTTC.

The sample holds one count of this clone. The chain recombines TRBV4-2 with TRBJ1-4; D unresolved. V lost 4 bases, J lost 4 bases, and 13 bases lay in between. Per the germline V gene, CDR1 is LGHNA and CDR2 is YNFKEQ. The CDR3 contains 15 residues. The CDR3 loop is CASSPETDYNEKLFF. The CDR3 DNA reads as TGTGCCAGCAGCCCAGAAACAGATTATAATGAAAAACTGTTTTTT.

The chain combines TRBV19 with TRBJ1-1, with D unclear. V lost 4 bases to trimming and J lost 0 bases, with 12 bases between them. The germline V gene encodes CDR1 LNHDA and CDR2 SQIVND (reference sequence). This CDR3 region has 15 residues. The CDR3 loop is CASSTFGLLNTEAFF. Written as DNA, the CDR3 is TGTGCCAGTAGTACCTTTGGACTGCTGAACACTGAAGCTTTCTTT.

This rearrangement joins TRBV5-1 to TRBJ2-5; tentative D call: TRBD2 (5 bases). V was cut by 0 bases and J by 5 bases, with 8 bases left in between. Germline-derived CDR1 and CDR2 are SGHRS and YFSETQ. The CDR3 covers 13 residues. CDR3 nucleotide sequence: TGCGCCAGCAGCTTGGGAGGGTTGGAGACCCAGTACTTC. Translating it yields CASSLGGLETQYF.

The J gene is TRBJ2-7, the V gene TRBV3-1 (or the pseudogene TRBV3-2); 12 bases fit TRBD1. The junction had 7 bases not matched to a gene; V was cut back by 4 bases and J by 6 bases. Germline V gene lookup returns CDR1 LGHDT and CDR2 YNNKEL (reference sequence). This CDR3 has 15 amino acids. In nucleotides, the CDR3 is TGTGCCAGCAGCCTACCGGGACAGGGGGCGAGCGAGCAGTACTTC. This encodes CASSLPGQGASEQYF.

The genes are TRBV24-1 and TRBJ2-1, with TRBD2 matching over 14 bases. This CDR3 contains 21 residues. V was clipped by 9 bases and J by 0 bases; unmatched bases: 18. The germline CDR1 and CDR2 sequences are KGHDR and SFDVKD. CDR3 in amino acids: CATAWGRLAGGRISSYNEQFF. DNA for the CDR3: TGTGCCACCGCCTGGGGCCGACTAGCGGGAGGGAGAATTAGCTCCTACAATGAGCAGTTCTTC.

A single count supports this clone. DNA of the CDR3: TGTGCCAGCAGCCAATCAGGGAGCAGCAATCAGCCCCAGCATTTT. It specifies CASSQSGSSNQPQHF. The V gene is TRBV16, the J gene TRBJ1-5; D remains ambiguous. CDR1 and CDR2 (germline): KGHSY, FQNENV. V was clipped by 0 bases and J by 1 base, with 7 bases between them. The CDR3 covers 15 residues.

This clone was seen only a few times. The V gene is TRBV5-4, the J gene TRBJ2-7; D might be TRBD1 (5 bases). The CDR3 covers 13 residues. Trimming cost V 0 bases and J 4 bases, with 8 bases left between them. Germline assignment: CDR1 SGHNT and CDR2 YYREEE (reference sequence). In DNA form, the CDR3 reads TGTGCCAGCAGCTTGGACAGGCGATACGAGCAGTACTTC. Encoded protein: CASSLDRRYEQYF. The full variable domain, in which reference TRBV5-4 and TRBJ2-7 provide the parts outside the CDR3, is ETGVTQSPTHLIKTRGQQVTLRCSSQSGHNTVSWYQQALGQGPQFIFQYYREEENGRGNFPPRFSGLQFPNYSSELNVNALELDDSALYLCASSLDRRYEQYFGPGTRLTVT.

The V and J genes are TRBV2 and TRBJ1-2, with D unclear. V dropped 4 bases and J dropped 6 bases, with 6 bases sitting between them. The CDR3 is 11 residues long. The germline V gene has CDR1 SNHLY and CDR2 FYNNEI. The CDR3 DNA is TGTGCCAGCAGTGCGACTAATGGCTACACCTTC. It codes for CASSATNGYTF.

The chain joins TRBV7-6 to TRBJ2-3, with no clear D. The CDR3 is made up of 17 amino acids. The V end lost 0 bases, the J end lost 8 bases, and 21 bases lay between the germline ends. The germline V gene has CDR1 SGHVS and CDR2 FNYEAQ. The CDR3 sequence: CASSLANILQSRGTQYF. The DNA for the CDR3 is TGTGCCAGCAGCTTAGCGAACATACTGCAGTCCCGAGGTACGCAGTATTTT.

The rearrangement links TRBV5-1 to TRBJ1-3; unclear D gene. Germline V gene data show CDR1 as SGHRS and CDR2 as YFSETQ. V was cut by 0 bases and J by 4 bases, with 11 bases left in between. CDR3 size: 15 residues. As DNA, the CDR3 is TGCGCCAGCAGCTTGGAACAAATCCCCGGAAACACCATATATTTT. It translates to CASSLEQIPGNTIYF.

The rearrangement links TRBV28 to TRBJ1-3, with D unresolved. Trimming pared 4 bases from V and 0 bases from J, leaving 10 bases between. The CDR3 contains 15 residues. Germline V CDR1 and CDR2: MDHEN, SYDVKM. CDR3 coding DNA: TGTGCCAGCAGTTCCCGAGAGGGCTCTGGAAACACCATATATTTT. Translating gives CASSSREGSGNTIYF.

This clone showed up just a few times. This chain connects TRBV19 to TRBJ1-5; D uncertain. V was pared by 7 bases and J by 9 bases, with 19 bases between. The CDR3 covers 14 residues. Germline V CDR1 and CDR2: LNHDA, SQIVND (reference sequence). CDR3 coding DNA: TGTGCCAGTACTAGTTACTCTGGAGTAACGCCCCAGCATTTT. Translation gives CASTSYSGVTPQHF.

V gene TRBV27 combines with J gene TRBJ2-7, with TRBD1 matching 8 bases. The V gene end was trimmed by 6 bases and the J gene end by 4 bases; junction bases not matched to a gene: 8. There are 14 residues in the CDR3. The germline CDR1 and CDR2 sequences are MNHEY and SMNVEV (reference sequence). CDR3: CASSPGGQEYEQYF. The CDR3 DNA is TGTGCCAGCAGCCCAGGGGGACAGGAATACGAGCAGTACTTC.

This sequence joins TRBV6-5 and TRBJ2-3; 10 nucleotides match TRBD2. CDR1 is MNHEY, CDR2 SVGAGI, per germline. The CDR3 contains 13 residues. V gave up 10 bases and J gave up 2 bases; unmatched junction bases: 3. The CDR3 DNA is TGTGCCATAGCGGGGGGCATCACAGATACGCAGTATTTT. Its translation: CAIAGGITDTQYF.

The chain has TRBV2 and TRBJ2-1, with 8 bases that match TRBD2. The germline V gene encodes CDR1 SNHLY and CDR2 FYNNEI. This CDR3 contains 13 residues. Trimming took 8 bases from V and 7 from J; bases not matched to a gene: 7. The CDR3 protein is CASERESGNEQFF. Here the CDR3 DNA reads TGTGCCAGCGAGCGGGAGTCGGGAAATGAGCAGTTCTTC. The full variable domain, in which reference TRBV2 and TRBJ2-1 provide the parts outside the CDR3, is EPEVTQTPSHQVTQMGQEVILRCVPISNHLYFYWYRQILGQKVEFLVSFYNNEISEKSEIFDDQFSVERPDGSNFTLKIRSTKLEDSAMYFCASERESGNEQFFGPGTRLTVL.

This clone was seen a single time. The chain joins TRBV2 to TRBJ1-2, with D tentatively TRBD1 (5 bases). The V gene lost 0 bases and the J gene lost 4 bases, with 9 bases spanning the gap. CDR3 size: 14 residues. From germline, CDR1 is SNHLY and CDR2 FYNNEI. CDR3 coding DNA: TGTGCCAGCAGTGAAGCGGAGACAGCCTATGGCTACACCTTC. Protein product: CASSEAETAYGYTF.

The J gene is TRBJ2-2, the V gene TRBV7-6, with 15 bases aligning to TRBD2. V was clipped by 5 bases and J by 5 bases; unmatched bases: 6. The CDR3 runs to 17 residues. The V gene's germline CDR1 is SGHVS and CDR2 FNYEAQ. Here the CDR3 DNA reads TGTGCCAGCAGCAGGACTAGCGGGAGGGATGGGACCGGGGAGCTGTTTTTT. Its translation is CASSRTSGRDGTGELFF.